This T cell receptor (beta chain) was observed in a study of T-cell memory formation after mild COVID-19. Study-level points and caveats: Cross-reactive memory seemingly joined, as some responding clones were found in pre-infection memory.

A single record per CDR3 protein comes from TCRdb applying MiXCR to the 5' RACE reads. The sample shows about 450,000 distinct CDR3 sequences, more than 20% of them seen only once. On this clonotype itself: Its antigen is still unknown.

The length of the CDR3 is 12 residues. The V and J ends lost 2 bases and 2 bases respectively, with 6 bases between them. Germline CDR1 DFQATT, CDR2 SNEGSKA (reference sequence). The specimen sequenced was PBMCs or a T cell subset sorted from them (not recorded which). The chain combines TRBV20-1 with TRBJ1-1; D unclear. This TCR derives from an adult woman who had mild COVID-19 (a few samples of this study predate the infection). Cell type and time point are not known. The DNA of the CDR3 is TGCAGTGCTAGAAGACAAAACACTGAAGCTTTCTTT. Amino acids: CSARRQNTEAFF.